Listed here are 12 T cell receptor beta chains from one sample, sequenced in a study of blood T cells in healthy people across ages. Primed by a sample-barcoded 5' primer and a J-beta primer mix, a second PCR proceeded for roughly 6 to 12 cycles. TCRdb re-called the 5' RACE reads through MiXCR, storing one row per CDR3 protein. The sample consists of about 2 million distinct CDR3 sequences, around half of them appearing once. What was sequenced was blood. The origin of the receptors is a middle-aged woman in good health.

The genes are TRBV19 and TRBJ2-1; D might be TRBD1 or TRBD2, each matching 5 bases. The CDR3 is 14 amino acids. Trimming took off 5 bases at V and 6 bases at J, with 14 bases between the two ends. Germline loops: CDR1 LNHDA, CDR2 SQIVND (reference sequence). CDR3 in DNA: TGTGCCAGTAGTCCGACGGGGACGGGCAATGAGCAGTTCTTC. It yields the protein CASSPTGTGNEQFF.

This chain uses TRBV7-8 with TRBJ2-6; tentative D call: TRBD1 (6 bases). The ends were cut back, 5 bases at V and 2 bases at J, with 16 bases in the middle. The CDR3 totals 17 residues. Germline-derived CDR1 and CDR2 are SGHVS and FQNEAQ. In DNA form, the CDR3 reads TGTGCCAGCAGCCCCGTAGGGGGTGCAACTGGGGCCAACGTCCTGACTTTC. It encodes CASSPVGGATGANVLTF.

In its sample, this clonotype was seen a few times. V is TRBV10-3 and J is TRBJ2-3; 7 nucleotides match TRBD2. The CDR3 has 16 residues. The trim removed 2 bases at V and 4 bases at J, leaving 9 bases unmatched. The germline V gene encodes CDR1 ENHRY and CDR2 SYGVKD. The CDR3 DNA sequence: TGTGCCATCAGTGAGGAGGCGGGGGACCCATCAGATACGCAGTATTTT. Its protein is CAISEEAGDPSDTQYF.

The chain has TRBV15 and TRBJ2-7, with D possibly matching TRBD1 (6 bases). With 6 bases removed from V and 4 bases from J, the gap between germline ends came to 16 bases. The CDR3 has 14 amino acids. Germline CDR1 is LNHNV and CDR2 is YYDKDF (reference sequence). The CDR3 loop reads CATSNTDSFYEQYF. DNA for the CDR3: TGTGCCACCAGTAACACGGACAGCTTTTACGAGCAGTACTTC.

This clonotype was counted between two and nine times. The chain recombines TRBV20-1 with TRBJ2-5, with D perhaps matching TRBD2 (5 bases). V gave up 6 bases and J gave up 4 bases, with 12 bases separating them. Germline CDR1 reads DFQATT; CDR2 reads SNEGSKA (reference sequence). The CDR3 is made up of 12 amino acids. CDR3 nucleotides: TGCAGTGCCCAGGAGGACGGAGAGACCCAGTACTTC. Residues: CSAQEDGETQYF.

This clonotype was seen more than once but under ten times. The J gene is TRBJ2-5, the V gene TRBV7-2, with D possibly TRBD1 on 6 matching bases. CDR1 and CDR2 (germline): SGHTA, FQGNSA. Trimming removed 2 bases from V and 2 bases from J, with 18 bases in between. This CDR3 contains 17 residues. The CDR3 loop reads CASSLFGRGTRQETQYF. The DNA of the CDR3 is TGTGCCAGCAGCTTATTTGGAAGGGGGACACGACAAGAGACCCAGTACTTC.

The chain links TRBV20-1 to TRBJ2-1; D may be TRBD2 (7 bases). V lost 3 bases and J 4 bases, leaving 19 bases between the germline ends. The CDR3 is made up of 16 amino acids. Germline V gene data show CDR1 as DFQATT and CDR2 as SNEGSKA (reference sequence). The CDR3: CSARAYEGGPYNEQFF. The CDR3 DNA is TGCAGTGCTAGGGCTTATGAGGGGGGGCCATACAATGAGCAGTTCTTC.

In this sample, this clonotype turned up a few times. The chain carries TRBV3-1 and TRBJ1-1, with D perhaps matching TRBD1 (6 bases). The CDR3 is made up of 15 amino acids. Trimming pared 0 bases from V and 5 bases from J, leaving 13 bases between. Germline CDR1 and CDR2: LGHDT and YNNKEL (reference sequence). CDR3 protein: CASSQDDKRGTEAFF. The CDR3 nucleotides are TGTGCCAGCAGCCAAGATGACAAAAGGGGGACTGAAGCTTTCTTT.

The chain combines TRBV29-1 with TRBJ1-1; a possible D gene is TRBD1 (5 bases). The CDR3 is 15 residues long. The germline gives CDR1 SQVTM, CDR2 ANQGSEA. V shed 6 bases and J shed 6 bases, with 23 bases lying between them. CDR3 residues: CSVVGRRPSSAEAFF. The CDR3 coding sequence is TGCAGCGTGGTGGGACGGAGGCCCTCGAGTGCTGAAGCTTTCTTT. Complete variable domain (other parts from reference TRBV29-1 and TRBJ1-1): SAVISQKPSRDICQRGTSLTIQCQVDSQVTMMFWYRQQPGQSLTLIATANQGSEATYESGFVIDKFPISRPNLTFSTLTVSNMSPEDSSIYLCSVVGRRPSSAEAFFGQGTRLTVV.

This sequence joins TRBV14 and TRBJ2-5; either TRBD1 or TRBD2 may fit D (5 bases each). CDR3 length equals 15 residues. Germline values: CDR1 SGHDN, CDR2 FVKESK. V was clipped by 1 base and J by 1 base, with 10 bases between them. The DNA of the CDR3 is TGTGCCAGCAGCCAAGTATTGGGGACCCAAGAGACCCAGTACTTC. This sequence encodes CASSQVLGTQETQYF.

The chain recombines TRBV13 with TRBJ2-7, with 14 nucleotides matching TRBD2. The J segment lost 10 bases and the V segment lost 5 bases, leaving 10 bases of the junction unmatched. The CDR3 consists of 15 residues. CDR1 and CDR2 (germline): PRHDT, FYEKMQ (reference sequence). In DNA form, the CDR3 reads TGTGCCAGCAGCCTGCAGACTAGCGGGGGGGTAACCCAGTACTTC. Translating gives CASSLQTSGGVTQYF. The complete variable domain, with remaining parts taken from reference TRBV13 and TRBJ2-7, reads AAGVIQSPRHLIKEKRETATLKCYPIPRHDTVYWYQQGPGQDPQFLISFYEKMQSDKGSIPDRFSAQQFSDYHSELNMSSLELGDSALYFCASSLQTSGGVTQYFGPGTRLTVT.

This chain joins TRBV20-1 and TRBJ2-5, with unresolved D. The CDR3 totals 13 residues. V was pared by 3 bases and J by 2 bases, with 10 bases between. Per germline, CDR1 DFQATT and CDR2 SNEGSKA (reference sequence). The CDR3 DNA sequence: TGCAGTGCTAGCGCTTTTGTACAAGAGACCCAGTACTTC. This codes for CSASAFVQETQYF.